This passage covers 13 T cell receptor beta chains from one sample sequenced in a study of blood T cell repertoires in COVID-19. Measured with immunoSEQ multiplex PCR; TCRdb has only the in-frame clones, and not every one. The table shows fewer than 250,000 clones, with roughly 91% occurring only once. The sequenced material came from PBMCs or T cells enriched from blood (not recorded which). These receptors all stem from a man aged 25 to 40 in a cohort exposed to, infected with or recovered from COVID-19 (not recorded which).

This clone showed up just once. The gene calls are TRBV27 and TRBJ2-6; a possible D gene is TRBD2 (6 bases). Trimming took 3 bases from V and 1 from J, leaving 10 bases between them. The CDR3 totals 16 residues. CDR1 MNHEY and CDR2 SMNVEV come from the germline V gene (reference sequence). The CDR3 is CASSFGGESGANVLTF. Written as DNA, the CDR3 is TGTGCCAGCAGTTTCGGGGGAGAATCTGGGGCCAACGTCCTGACTTTC.

This chain connects TRBV6-5 to TRBJ2-1; a weak D match, TRBD1 (5 bases). Germline lookup yields CDR1 MNHEY and CDR2 SVGAGI. CDR3 length: 15 amino acids. V was cut by 7 bases and J by 4 bases, with 17 bases left in between. The CDR3 region is CASTPPKGKYNEQFF. CDR3 in DNA: TGTGCCAGCACCCCCCCCAAGGGGAAATACAATGAGCAGTTCTTC.

This chain joins TRBV9 and TRBJ2-3, with 7 bases lining up with TRBD2. The CDR3 length is 14 residues. Germline CDR1 reads SGDLS; CDR2 reads YYNGEE. The junction had 7 bases not matched to a gene; V was cut back by 7 bases and J by 2 bases. The CDR3 region is CASSWGGSTDTQYF. Written as DNA, the CDR3 is TGTGCCAGCTCCTGGGGGGGTTCCACAGATACGCAGTATTTT.

V gene TRBV14 combines with J gene TRBJ2-1; 10 bases are shared with TRBD2. This CDR3 region has 16 residues. Germline loops: CDR1 SGHDN, CDR2 FVKESK. With V trimmed by 3 bases and J by 3 bases, 5 bases remained unmatched. The DNA of the CDR3 is TGTGCCAGCAGCCACCCGACTAGCGGGCTCTACAATGAGCAGTTCTTC. This translates into CASSHPTSGLYNEQFF.

The chain combines TRBV28 with TRBJ2-3, with 10 bases fitting TRBD2. Germline values: CDR1 MDHEN, CDR2 SYDVKM. CDR3 length equals 18 residues. V was clipped by 5 bases and J by 3 bases; unmatched bases: 14. The CDR3 DNA sequence: TGTGCCAGCAGTCGACACAACCTAGCGGGAGTTCAAACAGATACGCAGTATTTT. Its protein is CASSRHNLAGVQTDTQYF.

V gene TRBV7-8 combines with J gene TRBJ1-6; perhaps TRBD1 as D (6 bases). The V and J ends lost 5 bases and 5 bases respectively, with 13 bases between them. The CDR3 has 15 residues. The germline V gene encodes CDR1 SGHVS and CDR2 FQNEAQ. The CDR3 coding sequence is TGTGCCAGCAGCCCTCGGGACACCAATAATTCACCCCTCCACTTT. Translated: CASSPRDTNNSPLHF.

J is TRBJ1-4 and V is TRBV25-1; 7 positions match TRBD1. The germline V gene encodes CDR1 MGHDK and CDR2 SYGVNS. The length of the CDR3 is 15 residues. V dropped 5 bases and J dropped 3; count of bases not matched to a gene: 6. The CDR3 DNA is TGTGCCAGCAGTTACACGACAGGGCCTAATGAAAAACTGTTTTTT. It specifies CASSYTTGPNEKLFF.

The rearrangement links TRBV2 to TRBJ2-3, with 14 nucleotides matching TRBD2. Trimming at V came to 4 bases and at J to 7 bases, leaving 4 bases not matched to a gene. The CDR3 has 15 amino acids. Germline V gene lookup returns CDR1 SNHLY and CDR2 FYNNEI. The CDR3 DNA sequence: TGTGCCAGCAGTGGTGGGACTAGCGGGAGTAATACGCAGTATTTT. This encodes CASSGGTSGSNTQYF.

The CDR3 protein is CASSSPTSGDNNEQFF. Written as DNA, the CDR3 is TGTGCCAGCAGCTCCCCTACTAGCGGGGACAACAATGAGCAGTTCTTC. The chain links TRBV7-9 to TRBJ2-1; 10 nucleotides match TRBD2. The V segment lost 4 bases and the J segment 5 bases; nucleotides outside the gene matches: 8. This CDR3 contains 16 residues. The V gene's germline CDR1 is SEHNR and CDR2 FQNEAQ (reference sequence). Full variable domain (rest looked up from reference TRBV7-9 and TRBJ2-1): DTGVSQNPRHKITKRGQNVTFRCDPISEHNRLYWYRQTLGQGPEFLTYFQNEAQLEKSRLLSDRFSAERPKGSFSTLEIQRTEQGDSAMYLCASSSPTSGDNNEQFFGPGTRLTVL.

This clone was observed once. CDR3 in amino acids: CASSLYGGNRGYTF. The CDR3 bases are TGTGCCAGCAGTTTATACGGGGGAAACCGTGGCTACACCTTC. V usage is TRBV28 and J usage is TRBJ1-2; D may be TRBD1 (5 bases). V lost 1 base, J lost 7 bases, and 13 bases lay in between. Germline CDR1 is MDHEN and CDR2 is SYDVKM. The CDR3 covers 14 residues.

The chain has TRBV9 and TRBJ1-6; D is possibly TRBD1 (6 bases). The CDR3 consists of 14 residues. V lost 3 bases and J lost 6, with 10 bases in between. Germline V lookup: CDR1 SGDLS, CDR2 YYNGEE. The CDR3 region has the DNA TGTGCCAGCAGCGCGACAGGCTTTAATTCACCCCTCCACTTT. The encoded protein is CASSATGFNSPLHF.

The J gene is TRBJ2-3, the V gene TRBV7-8; 11 bases line up with TRBD1. V shed 1 base and J 6 bases; nucleotides not matched to a gene: 6. Germline V gene lookup returns CDR1 SGHVS and CDR2 FQNEAQ. The CDR3 is 16 amino acids. The DNA for the CDR3 is TGTGCCAGCAGCTTAGTCGGACAGGGGGCTATGGATACGCAGTATTTT. It yields the protein CASSLVGQGAMDTQYF.

The chain combines TRBV2 with TRBJ2-1, with D possibly matching TRBD2 (6 bases). The germline gives CDR1 SNHLY, CDR2 FYNNEI. V lost 7 bases and J lost 7, with 14 bases in between. This CDR3 comprises 13 residues. CDR3 DNA: TGTGCCAGCACCGATTTCGGGAGTAATGAGCAGTTCTTC. Its protein product is CASTDFGSNEQFF. Full variable domain (missing parts from reference TRBV2 and TRBJ2-1): EPEVTQTPSHQVTQMGQEVILRCVPISNHLYFYWYRQILGQKVEFLVSFYNNEISEKSEIFDDQFSVERPDGSNFTLKIRSTKLEDSAMYFCASTDFGSNEQFFGPGTRLTVL.